These 26 T cell receptor beta chains were all obtained from the same sample, sequenced in a study of post-analysis software for immune sequencing data. Their cognate antigens are unknown. Prepared libraries of TCR beta cDNA carried unique molecular identifiers. TCRdb redid the calling of the PCR reads with MiXCR, one entry per CDR3 protein. Among 750,000 to 950,000 distinct CDR3 sequences listed, approximately 57% were seen once. The study's findings and limits: A few TRBV segments occurring more often in patients than controls included TRBV5-6, TRBV5-1 and TRBV20-1.

Sample: blood. These TCRs come from a girl between 10 and 17 years old with multiple sclerosis.

This clonotype was counted a few times. The chain carries TRBV20-1 and TRBJ2-5; D gene uncertain. The V gene's germline CDR1 is DFQATT and CDR2 SNEGSKA (reference sequence). CDR3 size: 15 residues. The germline V and J ends were trimmed by 0 bases and 2 bases, with 13 bases remaining between them. This CDR3 reads CSARDLPRHQETQYF. The CDR3 nucleotides are TGCAGTGCTAGAGATCTTCCCCGACATCAAGAGACCCAGTACTTC.

The chain employs TRBV20-1 and TRBJ2-3, with 8 bases identical to TRBD2. The CDR3 totals 20 residues. Germline CDR1 is DFQATT and CDR2 is SNEGSKA (reference sequence). The J segment lost 0 bases and the V segment lost 0 bases, leaving 17 bases of the junction unmatched. CDR3 sequence reads: CSARDLSGAGGRPSTDTQYF. The CDR3, as DNA: TGCAGTGCTAGAGACCTCTCGGGGGCGGGAGGTCGTCCTAGCACAGATACGCAGTATTTT.

This clonotype was observed once. J is TRBJ2-7 and V is TRBV20-1; 7 nucleotides match TRBD2. Germline V gene lookup returns CDR1 DFQATT and CDR2 SNEGSKA (reference sequence). The trim removed 6 bases at V and 2 bases at J, leaving 7 bases unmatched. CDR3 length equals 13 residues. The CDR3 spells CSAAGEMTYEQYF. Here the CDR3 DNA reads TGCAGTGCCGCGGGAGAGATGACCTACGAGCAGTACTTC.

The J gene is TRBJ2-6, the V gene TRBV3-1; D not resolved. This CDR3 is 17 amino acids long. V was cut by 4 bases and J by 1 base, with 14 bases left in between. In germline, CDR1 is LGHDT, CDR2 YNNKEL (reference sequence). CDR3 protein: CASSPRHPLSGANVLTF. CDR3 coding DNA: TGTGCCAGCAGCCCTCGGCATCCCTTATCTGGGGCCAACGTCCTGACTTTC. The whole variable domain, remainder taken from reference TRBV3-1 and TRBJ2-6, is DTAVSQTPKYLVTQMGNDKSIKCEQNLGHDTMYWYKQDSKKFLKIMFSYNNKELIINETVPNRFSPKSPDKAHLNLHINSLELGDSAVYFCASSPRHPLSGANVLTFGAGSRLTVL.

This clonotype was found many times. The gene calls are TRBV7-2 and TRBJ2-6; D is perhaps TRBD1 (6 bases). Germline V lookup: CDR1 SGHTA, CDR2 FQGNSA. CDR3 length: 15 amino acids. V lost 10 bases and J 0 bases, leaving 13 bases between the germline ends. The CDR3 bases are TGTGCCAACCGGGACATAACCTCTGGGGCCAACGTCCTGACTTTC. Amino acids: CANRDITSGANVLTF.

The chain has TRBV20-1 and TRBJ2-7; weak D call: TRBD2 (5 bases). Trimming cost V 1 base and J 0 bases, with 10 bases left between them. This CDR3 has 14 amino acids. From germline, CDR1 is DFQATT and CDR2 SNEGSKA (reference sequence). DNA for the CDR3: TGCAGTGCTAGAGGTAGCGTAAGCTCCTACGAGCAGTACTTC. It yields the protein CSARGSVSSYEQYF.

This clonotype was seen once. This rearrangement joins TRBV4-2 to TRBJ2-1; TRBD2 is a possible D gene (5 bases). The CDR3 has 15 amino acids. Trimming cost V 1 base and J 6 bases, with 13 bases left between them. Germline values: CDR1 LGHNA, CDR2 YNFKEQ. The CDR3 reads CASSQVGLAANEQFF. For the CDR3, the DNA is TGTGCCAGCAGCCAAGTGGGTCTAGCAGCCAATGAGCAGTTCTTC.

V and J are TRBV29-1 and TRBJ2-1; D possibly corresponds to TRBD2 (5 bases). Germline V gene data show CDR1 as SQVTM and CDR2 as ANQGSEA. CDR3 length equals 12 residues. Trimming cost V 4 bases and J 8 bases, with 12 bases left between them. CDR3 in amino acids: CSVAREVDEQFF. The DNA for the CDR3 is TGCAGCGTTGCCCGGGAAGTCGATGAGCAGTTCTTC.

The V gene is TRBV5-1, the J gene TRBJ2-7; the D gene is possibly TRBD1 (6 bases). CDR3 length: 14 amino acids. The germline V and J ends were trimmed by 5 bases and 5 bases, with 17 bases remaining between them. CDR1 and CDR2 (germline): SGHRS, YFSETQ. CDR3 region: CASSPGHRTHEQYF. The CDR3 nucleotides read TGCGCCAGCAGTCCGGGACATCGGACCCACGAGCAGTACTTC.

This chain joins TRBV28 and TRBJ2-7, with TRBD2 matching 13 bases. The ends lost 3 bases at V and 3 bases at J; junction bases unmatched: 5. Germline values: CDR1 MDHEN, CDR2 SYDVKM. CDR3 length: 16 residues. The CDR3 bases are TGTGCCAGCAGTTTGGCCACTAGCGGGAGGGGCTACGAGCAGTACTTC. It is translated as CASSLATSGRGYEQYF.

The V gene is TRBV7-3, the J gene TRBJ2-5; tentative D call: TRBD2 (5 bases). V lost 5 bases and J lost 1, with 23 bases in between. The germline gives CDR1 SGHTA, CDR2 FQGTGA. This CDR3 is 18 amino acids long. The CDR3: CASSPGEWRAVFQETQYF. The CDR3, as DNA: TGTGCCAGCAGCCCCGGAGAGTGGCGGGCAGTTTTCCAAGAGACCCAGTACTTC. The full variable domain, its missing parts supplied by reference TRBV7-3 and TRBJ2-5, is GAGVSQTPSNKVTEKGKYVELRCDPISGHTALYWYRQSLGQGPEFLIYFQGTGAADDSGLPNDRFFAVRPEGSVSTLKIQRTERGDSAVYLCASSPGEWRAVFQETQYFGPGTRLLVL.

The chain links TRBV14 to TRBJ2-7; D is possibly TRBD2 (6 bases). CDR1 is SGHDN and CDR2 is FVKESK in the germline V gene. V dropped 2 bases and J dropped 8 bases, with 10 bases sitting between them. The CDR3 runs to 12 residues. CDR3 sequence reads: CASSQIAGQQYF. The CDR3 region has the DNA TGTGCCAGCAGCCAAATCGCGGGACAGCAGTACTTC. Full variable domain (outside the CDR3, taken from reference TRBV14 and TRBJ2-7): EAGVTQFPSHSVIEKGQTVTLRCDPISGHDNLYWYRRVMGKEIKFLLHFVKESKQDESGMPNNRFLAERTGGTYSTLKVQPAELEDSGVYFCASSQIAGQQYFGPGTRLTVT.

CDR3 bases: TGTGCCAGCAGTTACTGGGGGGCGTCTGGCACTGAAGCTTTCTTT. Protein sequence: CASSYWGASGTEAFF. The chain has TRBV6-5 and TRBJ1-1; D possibly corresponds to TRBD1 (6 bases). This CDR3 is 15 amino acids long. Germline CDR1 is MNHEY and CDR2 is SVGAGI. Trimming cost V 1 base and J 4 bases, with 13 bases left between them.

This sequence joins TRBV5-1 and TRBJ2-3; 10 bases line up with TRBD2. The CDR3 contains 17 residues. CDR1 is SGHRS, CDR2 YFSETQ, per germline. V shed 1 base, J shed 2 bases, and the junction held 7 bases outside the gene matches. DNA of the CDR3: TGCGCCAGCAGCTTGAGTCTAGCGGGGGAGATCACAGATACGCAGTATTTT. Translating it yields CASSLSLAGEITDTQYF.

This clonotype was recorded a few times. The gene calls are TRBV7-6 and TRBJ2-5, with 10 bases that match TRBD1. The J call may be mistaken, given a closer DNA end match to TRBJ2-7. This CDR3 contains 15 residues. Germline V gives CDR1 SGHVS, CDR2 FNYEAQ. CDR3 nucleotide sequence: TGTGCCAGCAGCTCCGTCCCGGGACAGGGGCACGAGCAGTACTTC. This encodes CASSSVPGQGHEQYF.

This clonotype was seen only a few times. This rearrangement joins TRBV20-1 to TRBJ2-5; 7 bases map to TRBD1. CDR1 DFQATT and CDR2 SNEGSKA come from the germline V gene (reference sequence). The CDR3 runs to 13 residues. V gave up 5 bases and J gave up 5 bases; unmatched junction bases: 8. The CDR3 sequence: CSAALTGPETQYF. In DNA form, the CDR3 reads TGCAGTGCTGCTCTGACAGGGCCGGAGACCCAGTACTTC.

This clonotype appeared a few times. The chain has TRBV6-5 and TRBJ1-2, with D perhaps matching TRBD1 (5 bases). V gave up 3 bases and J gave up 3 bases, with 8 bases separating them. This CDR3 comprises 13 residues. Germline loops: CDR1 MNHEY, CDR2 SVGAGI. The CDR3: CASSYGGDYGYTF. The DNA of the CDR3 is TGTGCCAGCAGTTATGGAGGGGACTATGGCTACACCTTC.

This clonotype was picked up one time. The V gene is TRBV20-1, the J gene TRBJ1-5; tentatively, D is TRBD1 (5 bases). Germline values: CDR1 DFQATT, CDR2 SNEGSKA (reference sequence). This CDR3 comprises 16 residues. The V gene lost 6 bases and the J gene lost 3 bases, with 21 bases spanning the gap. In DNA form, the CDR3 reads TGCAGTGCAACTACCCGGGACCTCTCTTACAATCAGCCCCAGCATTTT. This codes for CSATTRDLSYNQPQHF.

This clonotype was detected only once. The rearrangement links TRBV14 to TRBJ2-7, with 8 bases aligning to TRBD2. Trimming took 0 bases from V and 6 from J; bases not matched to a gene: 22. This CDR3 region has 20 residues. The germline V gene has CDR1 SGHDN and CDR2 FVKESK. CDR3 in DNA: TGTGCCAGCAGCCAAGAGCCAGGAAGGAGCGGGAGTATGGGGCGCGGCGAGCAGTACTTC. Translated, it gives CASSQEPGRSGSMGRGEQYF.

The chain carries TRBV14 and TRBJ2-7, with D unresolved. The end of the DNA fits TRBJ2-5 better, so the J call may be wrong. This CDR3 region has 11 residues. The germline V gene has CDR1 SGHDN and CDR2 FVKESK. CDR3 DNA sequence: TGTGCCAGCAGTGAAACGGTGACCCAGTACTTC. The encoded protein is CASSETVTQYF.

V is TRBV7-9 and J is TRBJ1-1, with D hard to call. The CDR3 loop spans 17 amino acids. Germline CDR1 and CDR2: SEHNR and FQNEAQ (reference sequence). V was pared by 0 bases and J by 6 bases, with 20 bases between. The CDR3 loop reads CASSLASGGPLWAEAFF. In DNA, the CDR3 is TGTGCCAGCAGCTTAGCCTCGGGTGGGCCCCTGTGGGCTGAAGCTTTCTTT. Full variable domain (outside the CDR3, taken from reference TRBV7-9 and TRBJ1-1): DTGVSQNPRHKITKRGQNVTFRCDPISEHNRLYWYRQTLGQGPEFLTYFQNEAQLEKSRLLSDRFSAERPKGSFSTLEIQRTEQGDSAMYLCASSLASGGPLWAEAFFGQGTRLTVV.

This clonotype was seen once. The chain recombines TRBV20-1 with TRBJ1-2, with D unclear. This CDR3 contains 13 residues. V dropped 5 bases and J dropped 4 bases, with 14 bases sitting between them. Germline CDR1 is DFQATT and CDR2 is SNEGSKA (reference sequence). The CDR3 nucleotides are TGCAGTGCTTCCGTTGGTGTAGGCTATGGCTACACCTTC. It translates to CSASVGVGYGYTF.

The chain has TRBV6-2 or TRBV6-3 and TRBJ1-5; TRBD1 matches 9 bases. With 5 bases clipped from V and 3 bases from J, the junction kept 5 bases outside the gene matches. Germline CDR1 is MNHEY and CDR2 is SVGEGT. This CDR3 is built from 15 residues. The CDR3 loop reads CASSGTGLDNQPQHF. The CDR3 nucleotides are TGTGCCAGCAGTGGGACAGGGTTGGACAATCAGCCCCAGCATTTT.

This CDR3 is CSALRTSGSAYQETQYF. CDR3 DNA sequence: TGCAGTGCTCTTAGGACTAGCGGGAGTGCGTACCAAGAGACCCAGTACTTC. The chain links TRBV20-1 to TRBJ2-5, with TRBD2 matching over 13 bases. The CDR3 sequence is 17 residues long. Germline V gene sequence: CDR1 DFQATT, CDR2 SNEGSKA (reference sequence). The V gene end was trimmed by 5 bases and the J gene end by 0 bases; junction bases not matched to a gene: 9.

The V call is TRBV7-8, the J call TRBJ1-5, with 10 bases identical to TRBD1. The CDR3 sequence is 13 residues long. With 4 bases clipped from V and 7 bases from J, the junction kept 1 base outside the gene matches. Germline values: CDR1 SGHVS, CDR2 FQNEAQ. The CDR3 DNA reads TGTGCCAGCAGCTGGGACAGGGGACAGCCCCAGCATTTT. This gives the protein CASSWDRGQPQHF.

The CDR3 DNA reads TGCAGTGCTCGGGGGCAGGGGAAGAACACTGAAGCTTTCTTT. Translating it yields CSARGQGKNTEAFF. This chain uses TRBV20-1 with TRBJ1-1, with D possibly matching TRBD1 (6 bases). The V end lost 5 bases, the J end lost 1 base, and 14 bases lay between the germline ends. The germline gives CDR1 DFQATT, CDR2 SNEGSKA (reference sequence). The CDR3 has 14 residues.